This T cell receptor (beta chain) was identified during a study of breast tumors, draining lymph nodes, adjacent tissues. Ten or more counts support this clonotype. Samples came from axillary lymph nodes draining the breast cancer. V shed 9 bases, J shed 4 bases, and the junction held 7 bases outside the gene matches. There are 14 residues in the CDR3. Germline CDR1 is KGHDR and CDR2 is SFDVKD. TCRdb re-derived calls from the multiplex PCR reads in MiXCR, one entry per CDR3 protein. The sample lists about 94,000 distinct CDR3 sequences; over 25% were seen once. The V and J genes are TRBV24-1 and TRBJ2-1; 8 nucleotides match TRBD2. The TCR originated in a female donor with breast cancer. Some clones in this sample may be carry-over from other donors' samples. The sample was axillary lymph node tissue. The CDR3 loop reads CATHSGMGYNEQFF. CDR3 sequence (DNA): TGTGCCACCCATAGCGGGATGGGGTACAATGAGCAGTTCTTC.